The clone carrying this T cell receptor (beta chain) was found a few times. Its target is not known. Other DNA variants within this sample encode the same CDR3. The source of the sample is a study of cytomegalovirus exposure and HLA in healthy donors. The CDR3 is made up of 13 amino acids. Trimming pared 0 bases from V and 4 bases from J, leaving 7 bases between. CDR1 is SGHRS, CDR2 YFSETQ, per germline. Study conclusions and caveats: What was likely a sequencing artifact was a cluster of highly shared sequence variants. A previous analysis found most TCR beta V segments productive roughly 87% or roughly 30% of the time. Later work associated over 15,000 TCR beta sequences with HLA alleles at 0.05 false discovery rate.

Primers: 60 Vbeta forward and 13 Jbeta reverse. Clones were sequenced by immunoSEQ multiplex PCR, and TCRdb holds only the in-frame ones, with some missing. Of under 200,000 clones listed, roughly 65% are singletons. Material for sequencing was PBMCs. J is TRBJ1-2 and V is TRBV5-1; D uncertain. The receptor comes from a woman aged 18-30 years in good health and CMV-seropositive. CDR3: CASSLDGGYGYTF. The CDR3 region has the DNA TGCGCCAGCAGCTTGGACGGAGGCTATGGCTACACCTTC.